This is a list of T cell receptor beta chains from one sample in a study of graft-versus-host responses after intestinal transplantation. Their specific antigens are unknown. Clones were read by immunoSEQ multiplex PCR, and TCRdb kept only the in-frame ones, dropping some. The sample carries 90,000 to 95,000 clones, 80% to 95% recorded once. Sequencing used unstimulated CD8+ T cells sorted from spleen or lymph node cells, obtained before intestinal transplant. Every receptor here comes from a human donor who received an intestinal transplant. The CDR3 runs from the conserved cysteine through the conserved F or W. A D gene is named only where the DNA matches it firmly. Clone sizes are given selectively: once, few, many, or a class where the clone is expanded.

size,D,J,V,length,CDR3,DNA
.,.,TRBJ1-5,TRBV15,15,CATSLINESNQPQHF,TGTGCCACCAGCCTAATAAATGAGAGCAATCAGCCCCAGCATTTT
.,.,TRBJ2-3,TRBV9,15,CASSVAGVRTDTQYF,TGTGCCAGCAGCGTAGCGGGAGTCAGGACAGATACGCAGTATTTT
.,TRBD1,TRBJ1-2,TRBV19,17,CASSIVAMNRGNYGYTF,TGTGCCAGTAGTATAGTCGCCATGAACAGGGGGAACTATGGCTACACCTTC
once,.,TRBJ1-2,TRBV30,12,CARDGWFYGYTF,TGTGCCCGCGATGGGTGGTTCTATGGCTACACCTTC
.,TRBD1,TRBJ1-1,TRBV11-2,14,CASSSGTGGEEAFF,TGTGCCAGCAGCTCCGGGACAGGGGGGGAAGAAGCTTTCTTT
.,.,TRBJ2-1,TRBV4-1,15,CASSQDLASSEEQFF,TGCGCCAGCAGCCAAGATTTGGCTAGTTCTGAGGAGCAGTTCTTC
few,TRBD1,TRBJ1-6,TRBV19,15,CASSNRDRVTSPLHF,TGTGCCAGTAGTAACCGGGACAGGGTAACTTCACCCCTCCACTTT
.,.,TRBJ2-3,TRBV25-1,16,CASSEDRAGLGDTQYF,TGTGCCAGCAGTGAAGATAGGGCAGGGCTGGGGGATACGCAGTATTTT
once,TRBD1,TRBJ2-1,TRBV7-2,15,CALTPPRTGHNEQFF,TGTGCCCTTACCCCTCCGAGGACAGGGCACAATGAGCAGTTCTTC
.,.,TRBJ2-1,TRBV6-1,12,CASSEAGNEQFF,TGTGCCAGCAGCGAAGCCGGGAATGAGCAGTTCTTC
.,.,TRBJ2-3,TRBV14,15,CASSVQGGDTDTQYF,TGTGCCAGCAGCGTACAGGGGGGGGACACAGATACGCAGTATTTT
.,TRBD1,TRBJ1-5,TRBV10-2,13,CASTQGGNQPQHF,TGCGCCAGCACTCAGGGGGGCAATCAGCCCCAGCATTTT
.,.,TRBJ1-2,TRBV27,12,CASSPDNYGYTF,TGTGCCAGCAGCCCGGACAACTATGGCTACACCTTC
.,.,TRBJ1-2,TRBV6-1,13,CASSLTGFYGYTF,TGTGCCAGCAGTTTAACGGGGTTCTATGGCTACACCTTC
.,TRBD2,TRBJ2-5,TRBV2,14,CASEGLAGEETQYF,TGTGCCAGCGAGGGACTAGCGGGTGAAGAGACCCAGTACTTC
.,.,TRBJ1-5,TRBV4-1,14,CASSHQGDEWPQHF,TGCGCCAGCAGCCACCAAGGGGACGAATGGCCCCAGCATTTT
.,TRBD2,TRBJ2-7,TRBV5-6,16,CASSLGLAGAFYEQYF,TGTGCCAGCAGCTTGGGACTAGCGGGGGCCTTCTACGAGCAGTACTTC
.,.,TRBJ2-3,TRBV9,15,CASSVGGDGTDTQYF,TGTGCCAGCAGCGTAGGGGGGGACGGCACAGATACGCAGTATTTT
once,TRBD1,TRBJ1-2,TRBV4-1,16,CASSQVGQIIHYGYTF,TGCGCCAGCAGCCAAGTGGGACAGATCATCCACTATGGCTACACCTTC
few,.,TRBJ2-2,TRBV6-5,15,CASSYVSPNTGELFF,TGTGCCAGCAGTTACGTCTCTCCGAACACCGGGGAGCTGTTTTTT
.,.,TRBJ1-2,TRBV7-9,14,CASSLAMDNYGYTF,TGTGCCAGCAGCTTAGCGATGGACAACTATGGCTACACCTTC
.,TRBD1,TRBJ1-1,TRBV2,12,CASSGTGTEAFF,TGTGCCAGCAGCGGGACAGGGACTGAAGCTTTCTTT
.,.,TRBJ2-3,TRBV7-9,16,CASSLTKPKGADTQYF,TGTGCCAGCAGCTTGACTAAACCTAAAGGCGCAGATACGCAGTATTTT
.,TRBD2,TRBJ2-1,TRBV7-3,17,CASSLTGTSGGYNEQFF,TGTGCCAGCAGCTTAACCGGGACTAGCGGGGGGTACAATGAGCAGTTCTTC
.,.,TRBJ2-3,TRBV13,15,CASSLEGGGTDTQYF,TGTGCCAGCAGCTTAGAGGGCGGGGGCACAGATACGCAGTATTTT
.,TRBD2,TRBJ2-5,TRBV6-5,15,CASSASGGSRETQYF,TGTGCCAGCAGTGCATCGGGGGGGTCGAGAGAGACCCAGTACTTC
.,TRBD2,TRBJ2-1,TRBV6-1,14,CASSSTSGSHEQFF,TGTGCCAGCAGTTCGACTAGCGGGAGCCATGAGCAGTTCTTC
.,TRBD1,TRBJ1-2,TRBV6-1,15,CASNWGTGGFAGYTF,TGTGCCAGCAATTGGGGGACAGGGGGGTTCGCTGGCTACACCTTC
.,.,TRBJ2-5,TRBV5-6,14,CASSFETRQETQYF,TGTGCCAGCAGCTTCGAGACTAGACAAGAGACCCAGTACTTC
.,TRBD1,TRBJ2-7,TRBV11-2,16,CASSLLIRGQGHEQYF,TGTGCCAGCAGCTTATTGATTCGGGGACAGGGCCACGAGCAGTACTTC
few,.,TRBJ1-6,TRBV19,13,CASSTHLPSPLHF,TGTGCCAGTAGTACCCACCTGCCGTCACCCCTCCACTTT
.,TRBD2,TRBJ2-7,TRBV27,15,CASSHAGLAAYEQYF,TGTGCCAGCAGCCACGCTGGACTAGCCGCCTACGAGCAGTACTTC
.,TRBD2,TRBJ2-1,TRBV9,16,CASSVGASGTYNEQFF,TGTGCCAGCAGCGTAGGGGCTAGCGGGACGTACAATGAGCAGTTCTTC
.,TRBD2,TRBJ2-3,TRBV11-1,16,CASSYGLAGSTDTQYF,TGTGCCAGCAGCTATGGACTAGCGGGTAGCACAGATACGCAGTATTTT
.,.,TRBJ2-7,TRBV5-5,16,CASSLEQSAGSPWQYF,TGTGCCAGCAGCTTGGAGCAGTCGGCGGGTTCCCCCTGGCAGTACTTC
.,.,TRBJ1-5,TRBV5-1,15,CASSSPQGCNQPQHF,TGCGCCAGCAGCTCCCCACAGGGATGCAATCAGCCCCAGCATTTT
.,.,TRBJ1-1,TRBV6-5,12,CASRLGGTEAFF,TGTGCCAGCAGATTAGGGGGCACTGAAGCTTTCTTT
.,.,TRBJ2-5,TRBV6-1,14,CASSVGADQETQYF,TGTGCCAGCAGTGTCGGGGCCGACCAAGAGACCCAGTACTTC
.,.,TRBJ2-7,TRBV27,15,CASSPGTSSTYEQYF,TGTGCCAGCAGTCCGGGAACATCGTCCACCTACGAGCAGTACTTC
.,TRBD2,TRBJ2-3,TRBV6-5,15,CASRVGSGDTDTQYF,TGTGCCAGCAGGGTCGGTAGCGGGGATACAGATACGCAGTATTTT
.,.,TRBJ2-3,TRBV4-2,14,CASSQVQEGDTQYF,TGTGCCAGCAGCCAAGTACAGGAGGGGGATACGCAGTATTTT
.,.,TRBJ1-6,TRBV6-5,15,CASRTDGGVGSPLHF,TGTGCCAGCAGGACCGACGGGGGGGTAGGTTCACCCCTCCACTTT
.,.,TRBJ2-1,TRBV6-1,15,CASSEVVGVINEQFF,TGTGCCAGCAGTGAAGTAGTGGGAGTAATTAATGAGCAGTTCTTC
once,.,TRBJ1-1,TRBV12-5,15,CASGGPDEMNTEAFF,TGTGCTAGTGGTGGTCCCGATGAGATGAACACTGAAGCTTTCTTT
once,.,TRBJ1-2,TRBV27,15,CASSSRHLRSNGYTF,TGTGCCAGCAGTTCTCGACACCTCCGCTCTAATGGCTACACCTTC
.,.,TRBJ2-3,TRBV4-1,12,CASSQGWDTQYF,TGCGCCAGCAGCCAAGGTTGGGATACGCAGTATTTT
.,.,TRBJ2-5,TRBV4-1,13,CASSQGFQETQYF,TGCGCCAGCAGCCAAGGCTTCCAAGAGACCCAGTACTTC
.,.,TRBJ2-1,TRBV7-6,12,CASSPGYNEQFF,TGTGCCAGCAGCCCTGGGTACAATGAGCAGTTCTTC
.,.,TRBJ2-2,TRBV6-5,15,CASSYSSENTGELFF,TGTGCCAGCAGTTATTCGTCAGAAAACACCGGGGAGCTGTTTTTT
.,.,TRBJ2-1,TRBV5-4,16,CASSRDREGLYNEQFF,TGTGCCAGCAGCCGAGACAGGGAAGGACTATACAATGAGCAGTTCTTC
.,TRBD2,TRBJ2-1,TRBV19,17,CASSTSPIAGGYNEQFF,TGTGCCAGTAGTACCTCGCCAATAGCGGGGGGTTACAATGAGCAGTTCTTC
.,.,TRBJ1-2,TRBV9,15,CASSASGHSYYGYTF,TGTGCCAGCAGCGCCTCGGGACACTCTTATTATGGCTACACCTTC
.,.,TRBJ2-3,TRBV5-6,12,CASSLEGLSQYF,TGTGCCAGCAGCTTGGAGGGGTTGTCGCAGTATTTT
once,.,TRBJ2-7,TRBV6-1,18,CASSEHPRGGDLLNEQYF,TGTGCCAGCAGTGAACACCCCCGGGGCGGGGACCTACTCAACGAGCAGTACTTC